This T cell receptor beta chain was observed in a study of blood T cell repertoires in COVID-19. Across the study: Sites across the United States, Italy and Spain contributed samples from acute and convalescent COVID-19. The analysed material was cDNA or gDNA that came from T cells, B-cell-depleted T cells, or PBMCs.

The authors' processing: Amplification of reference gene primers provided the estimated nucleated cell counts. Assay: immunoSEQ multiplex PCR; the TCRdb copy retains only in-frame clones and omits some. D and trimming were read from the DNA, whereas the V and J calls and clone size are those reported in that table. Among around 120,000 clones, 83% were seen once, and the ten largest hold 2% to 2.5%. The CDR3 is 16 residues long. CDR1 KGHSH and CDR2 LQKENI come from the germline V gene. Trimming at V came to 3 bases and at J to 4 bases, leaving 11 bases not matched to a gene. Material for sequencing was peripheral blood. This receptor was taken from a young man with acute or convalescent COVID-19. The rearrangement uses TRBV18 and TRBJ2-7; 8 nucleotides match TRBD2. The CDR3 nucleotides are TGTGCCAGCTCACCTAACGGACTAGCAAGGGAATACGAGCAGTACTTC. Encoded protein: CASSPNGLAREYEQYF.